This TCR beta chain is from a study of siplizumab effects on memory and regulatory T cells. Trimming removed 5 bases at V and 2 bases at J, with 9 bases between. The CDR3 length is 13 residues. CDR1 SGHTA and CDR2 FQGNSA come from the germline V gene. Sequenced by immunoSEQ multiplex PCR; TCRdb stores in-frame clones only, minus some. Here the sample spans some 87,000 clones, about nine tenths being singletons. The material sequenced was CD4+ T cells sorted from blood. J is TRBJ1-1 and V is TRBV7-2, with D possibly TRBD1 on 6 matching bases. The origin of this receptor is a human donor in good health. The CDR3 nucleotides are TGTGCCAGCAGCACGGACAGAAACACTGAAGCTTTCTTT. This gives the protein CASSTDRNTEAFF.